This passage covers 24 T cell receptor beta chains from one sample sequenced in a study of blood T cell repertoires in COVID-19. The protocol was immunoSEQ multiplex PCR, while the TCRdb copy is restricted to in-frame clones and leaves out a portion. Of approximately 110,000 clones in the sample, about 90% were seen once. The sequenced sample consisted of peripheral blood. The receptors here all came from a man aged 50-60 years with COVID-19, enrolled during active disease.

This chain connects TRBV5-1 to TRBJ2-7; no firm D call. The germline V gene has CDR1 SGHRS and CDR2 YFSETQ. The CDR3 loop spans 13 amino acids. Trimming took 3 bases from V and 4 from J, leaving 11 bases between them. CDR3 region: CASSSSGLYEQYF. CDR3 bases: TGCGCCAGCAGCTCGAGTGGGCTATACGAGCAGTACTTC.

This clone appeared once. CDR3 in DNA: TGTGCCAGCAGCCTGACAGGGGACCCACCCCTCCACTTT. This gives the protein CASSLTGDPPLHF. V is TRBV7-2 and J is TRBJ1-6; 8 bases agree with TRBD1. Per the germline V gene, CDR1 is SGHTA and CDR2 is FQGNSA. The J segment lost 11 bases and the V segment lost 5 bases, leaving 5 bases of the junction unmatched. The CDR3 loop spans 13 amino acids. Supplemented by reference TRBV7-2 and TRBJ1-6, the full variable domain reads GAGVSQSPSNKVTEKGKDVELRCDPISGHTALYWYRQSLGQGLEFLIYFQGNSAPDKSGLPSDRFSAERTGGSVSTLTIQRTQQEDSAVYLCASSLTGDPPLHFGNGTRLTVT.

This clone was seen just once. The chain is built from TRBV19 and TRBJ1-3, with a tentative D call TRBD1 (5 bases). The CDR3 is made up of 14 amino acids. Germline V gives CDR1 LNHDA, CDR2 SQIVND (reference sequence). The V end was cut by 6 bases, the J end by 2 bases, with 11 bases between. The chain's CDR3 is CASRVAGTGNTIYF. The CDR3 nucleotides read TGTGCCAGTAGAGTGGCAGGGACTGGAAACACCATATATTTT. Looking up the rest from reference TRBV19 and TRBJ1-3 gives the full variable domain: DGGITQSPKYLFRKEGQNVTLSCEQNLNHDAMYWYRQDPGQGLRLIYYSQIVNDFQKGDIAEGYSVSREKKESFPLTVTSAQKNPTAFYLCASRVAGTGNTIYFGEGSWLTVV.

This chain uses TRBV28 with TRBJ2-7, with TRBD2 matching 9 bases. The CDR3 extends over 16 amino acids. Germline assignment: CDR1 MDHEN and CDR2 SYDVKM. Trimming at V came to 3 bases and at J to 10 bases, leaving 16 bases not matched to a gene. The CDR3 coding sequence is TGTGCCAGCAGTTTGATGTTAGCGGGAGTCTCAAACTTTCAGTACTTC. Amino acids: CASSLMLAGVSNFQYF.

The chain recombines TRBV5-1 with TRBJ1-4; D remains unclear. V was trimmed by 1 base and J by 7 bases, leaving 14 bases between them. CDR1 SGHRS and CDR2 YFSETQ come from the germline V gene. The CDR3 runs 15 residues. The CDR3 reads CASSLLGSRGEKLFF. The CDR3 region has the DNA TGCGCCAGCAGCTTGCTTGGCAGTCGTGGTGAAAAACTGTTTTTT. The variable domain in full, with the rest retrieved from reference TRBV5-1 and TRBJ1-4, is KAGVTQTPRYLIKTRGQQVTLSCSPISGHRSVSWYQQTPGQGLQFLFEYFSETQRNKGNFPGRFSGRQFSNSRSEMNVSTLELGDSALYLCASSLLGSRGEKLFFGSGTQLSVL.

This clone was seen only once. The V call is TRBV24-1, the J call TRBJ1-5; D unresolved. V was trimmed by 5 bases and J by 4 bases, leaving 5 bases between them. Germline CDR1 is KGHDR and CDR2 is SFDVKD. The CDR3 sequence is 12 residues long. The CDR3 region is CATSGENQPQHF. CDR3 nucleotide sequence: TGTGCCACCAGTGGCGAGAATCAGCCCCAGCATTTT.

V is TRBV5-1 and J is TRBJ1-5; D unclear. CDR1 is SGHRS and CDR2 is YFSETQ in the germline V gene. This CDR3 is built from 13 residues. The V and J ends lost 0 bases and 9 bases respectively, with 10 bases between them. The CDR3 is CASSLDGLGPQHF. The CDR3 DNA follows: TGCGCCAGCAGCTTGGATGGGCTTGGGCCCCAGCATTTT.

This chain links TRBV6-2 or TRBV6-3 with TRBJ1-1; D is perhaps TRBD1 (6 bases). The CDR3 covers 15 residues. Germline-derived CDR1 and CDR2 are MNHEY and SVGEGT. Trimming left V 6 bases short and J 1 base short, with 15 bases between. As DNA, the CDR3 is TGTGCCAGCAGCCCCACCAAAGGGGGGAACACTGAAGCTTTCTTT. It is translated as CASSPTKGGNTEAFF.

CDR3 DNA sequence: TGTGCCAGCTCACCCATACAGGGGGCCCGACTCGGGACTGAAGCTTTCTTT. Amino acid sequence: CASSPIQGARLGTEAFF. This chain connects TRBV18 to TRBJ1-1; TRBD1 agrees at 9 bases. V dropped 3 bases and J dropped 5; count of bases not matched to a gene: 13. CDR3 length equals 17 residues. CDR1 is KGHSH, CDR2 LQKENI, per germline.

The J gene is TRBJ2-7, the V gene TRBV30; possible D gene TRBD2, 5 bases. Germline V gives CDR1 GTSNPN, CDR2 SVGIG (reference sequence). The CDR3 loop spans 12 amino acids. Trimming left V 7 bases short and J 4 bases short, with 14 bases between. The CDR3 DNA follows: TGTGCCTACACGGGAACCAGTTACGAGCAGTACTTC. Translated, it gives CAYTGTSYEQYF.

The genes are TRBV28 and TRBJ2-7; possible D gene TRBD1, 6 bases. The CDR3 spans 13 residues. The V gene's germline CDR1 is MDHEN and CDR2 SYDVKM. V was trimmed by 2 bases and J by 2 bases, leaving 7 bases between them. The CDR3 loop reads CASSLPGAYEQYF. The CDR3 DNA reads TGTGCCAGCAGTTTACCAGGGGCCTACGAGCAGTACTTC.

The V and J genes are TRBV23-1 and TRBJ1-4; D not resolved. TRBV23-1 is given ORF status, its function remaining uncertain. Trimming cost V 4 bases and J 9 bases, with 6 bases left between them. There are 11 residues in the CDR3. CDR3 sequence (DNA): TGCGCCAGCAGTCTCCAGAAAAAACTGTTTTTT. Amino acid sequence: CASSLQKKLFF.

This clone was seen repeatedly, ten times or more. V usage is TRBV4-3 and J usage is TRBJ2-7; D gene ambiguous. Germline CDR1 is LGHNA and CDR2 is YSLEER. The CDR3 loop spans 15 amino acids. V lost 0 bases, J lost 3 bases, and 12 bases lay in between. The CDR3 region is CASSQDPQAYYEQYF. The CDR3 nucleotides read TGCGCCAGCAGCCAAGACCCCCAGGCATACTACGAGCAGTACTTC.

The V and J genes are TRBV6-2 or TRBV6-3 and TRBJ2-7; TRBD1 is a possible D gene (5 bases). This CDR3 is 15 amino acids long. The germline V gene has CDR1 MNHEY and CDR2 SVGEGT. Trimming pared 0 bases from V and 5 bases from J, leaving 14 bases between. The CDR3 DNA is TGTGCCAGCAGTTACTCCCTTACAGGTACCCACGAGCAGTACTTC. Protein: CASSYSLTGTHEQYF.

The gene calls are TRBV10-3 and TRBJ1-2; 10 nucleotides line up with TRBD1. The V gene end was trimmed by 8 bases and the J gene end by 6 bases; junction bases not matched to a gene: 15. The V gene's germline CDR1 is ENHRY and CDR2 SYGVKD. The CDR3 consists of 16 residues. The CDR3 reads CAISLPSKDRGDGYTF. Here the CDR3 DNA reads TGTGCCATCTCTCTTCCTTCAAAGGACAGGGGGGATGGCTACACCTTC.

The chain joins TRBV12-3 or TRBV12-4 to TRBJ2-3; a weak D match, TRBD1 (5 bases). There are 12 residues in the CDR3. Trimming removed 6 bases from V and 5 bases from J, with 9 bases in between. CDR3 protein: CASRGRKDTQYF. The DNA for the CDR3 is TGTGCCAGCAGGGGGCGCAAAGATACGCAGTATTTT.

The chain carries TRBV4-1 and TRBJ2-1; TRBD2 is a possible D gene (6 bases). The CDR3 has 14 amino acids. CDR1 MGHRA and CDR2 YSYEKL come from the germline V gene. V was trimmed by 4 bases and J by 9 bases, leaving 16 bases between them. CDR3 bases: TGCGCCAGCAGCCTTCTACCGGGAGCGGGTGAGCAGTTCTTC. Translating it yields CASSLLPGAGEQFF.

The chain combines TRBV10-3 with TRBJ2-2, with D maybe TRBD1 (6 bases). The CDR3 runs 11 residues. Germline V gives CDR1 ENHRY, CDR2 SYGVKD. Trimming pared 10 bases from V and 5 bases from J, leaving 8 bases between. The CDR3: CATQGTGELFF. The CDR3 coding sequence is TGTGCCACTCAGGGGACCGGGGAGCTGTTTTTT.

The J gene is TRBJ2-2, the V gene TRBV10-3, with TRBD2 matching 10 bases. V lost 8 bases, J lost 7 bases, and 10 bases stayed unmatched. Germline V gene lookup returns CDR1 ENHRY and CDR2 SYGVKD. This CDR3 region has 15 residues. CDR3 sequence: CAIRTTSGKDGELFF. CDR3 bases: TGTGCCATCCGTACTACTAGCGGGAAGGACGGGGAGCTGTTTTTT.

The chain has TRBV4-2 and TRBJ2-3; the match to TRBD2 covers 8 bases. V was clipped by 0 bases and J by 10 bases; unmatched bases: 18. The V gene's germline CDR1 is LGHNA and CDR2 YNFKEQ. This CDR3 has 18 amino acids. DNA of the CDR3: TGTGCCAGCAGCCAAGATAAATTCCGGGGTTTTAGCGGGAACCCGCAGTATTTT. It yields the protein CASSQDKFRGFSGNPQYF.

Only a few counts were recorded for this clone. This chain links TRBV28 with TRBJ1-5; no reliable D call. The V gene lost 4 bases and the J gene lost 0 bases, with 10 bases spanning the gap. Germline V gene data show CDR1 as MDHEN and CDR2 as SYDVKM. CDR3 length: 15 residues. CDR3 in amino acids: CASSSPEGSNQPQHF. As DNA, the CDR3 is TGTGCCAGCAGTTCCCCCGAGGGTAGCAATCAGCCCCAGCATTTT.

The rearrangement joins TRBV5-1 to TRBJ2-5; 12 bases align to TRBD2. The V and J ends lost 5 bases and 2 bases, in that order; junction bases with no gene match: 4. The CDR3 sequence is 15 residues long. Germline loops: CDR1 SGHRS, CDR2 YFSETQ. The CDR3 DNA reads TGCGCCAGCAGTAGACTAGCGGGAGCGCAAGAGACCCAGTACTTC. Protein product: CASSRLAGAQETQYF.

V gene TRBV2 combines with J gene TRBJ1-4; possibly TRBD1 for D (5 bases). The V gene's germline CDR1 is SNHLY and CDR2 FYNNEI. The CDR3 spans 13 residues. Trimming took off 8 bases at V and 5 bases at J, with 12 bases between the two ends. CDR3 amino acids: CASLGLENEKLFF. The CDR3 coding sequence is TGTGCCAGCTTGGGACTTGAAAATGAAAAACTGTTTTTT. The full variable domain, completed using reference TRBV2 and TRBJ1-4, is EPEVTQTPSHQVTQMGQEVILRCVPISNHLYFYWYRQILGQKVEFLVSFYNNEISEKSEIFDDQFSVERPDGSNFTLKIRSTKLEDSAMYFCASLGLENEKLFFGSGTQLSVL.

This chain links TRBV3-1 (or the pseudogene TRBV3-2) with TRBJ2-3; TRBD2 aligns across 10 bases. V was pared by 1 base and J by 0 bases, with 7 bases of the junction left unmatched. CDR1 and CDR2 from the germline V gene are LGHDT and YNNKEL (reference sequence). This CDR3 has 18 residues. Here the CDR3 DNA reads TGTGCCAGCAGCCAAGCTACTAGCGGGGATACTAGCACAGATACGCAGTATTTT. Protein: CASSQATSGDTSTDTQYF.